This T cell receptor (beta chain) was identified during a study of T-cell reconstitution after alpha-beta-depleted transplantation in children (TCRdb year 2016). As for the study more broadly: The study quantitatively tracked T-cell immune reconstitution after TCRalphabeta/CD19-depleted allogeneic hematopoietic cell transplantation in children using TCR repertoire profiling.

A few counts support this clonotype. The antigen this receptor binds is unknown. It has no much larger one-base neighbor in the sample; base qualities were not kept. Libraries were prepared through PCR. Instrument used: Illumina HiSeq 2500. TCR libraries were prepared with molecular barcoding, using unique molecular identifiers to normalize TCRbeta repertoire quantification. TCRdb cleaned the public reads at Q25 with fastp, built clones with MiXCR and kept in-frame beta chains. Each entry merges the rows of one CDR3 protein and shows their most common DNA and genes. This sample comprises nearly 550,000 distinct CDR3 sequences, approximately 20% of them detected only once. The top ten hold 3% to 4% of the sample. The germline ends are 14 bases apart after V is trimmed by 3 bases and J by 4 bases. The CDR3, cysteine through phenylalanine, is 15 amino acids long. The DNA shown is the 45-base CDR3, in frame from base 1.

This specimen was PBMCs from the stem cell graft donor, taken from the stem cell graft. Recombination joined TRBV12-3 or TRBV12-4 with TRBJ2-3; the D gene is possibly TRBD1, with 6 bases matching. This sequence originates from a human donor who donated a stem cell graft to a child with acute lymphoblastic leukemia. The DNA sequence follows: TGTGCCAGCAGTTTTCCCCCGGACAGCTCAGATACGCAGTATTTT. Its translation reads: CASSFPPDSSDTQYF.